Listed below are T cell receptor beta chains from one sample, sequenced in a study of blood T cell repertoires in COVID-19. The protocol was immunoSEQ multiplex PCR, while the TCRdb copy is restricted to in-frame clones and leaves out a portion. The data show 140,000 or so clones, about 83% seen once. The sequenced sample consisted of PBMCs or T cells enriched from blood (not recorded which). Receptor source: a woman between 45 and 65 years old with acute COVID-19. The CDR3 runs from the conserved cysteine through the conserved F or W. The D gene is left open where the match is weak. Only part of the rows carry a size: once, few, many, or a class if the clone is expanded.

D	size	V	length	J	CDR3	DNA
TRBD1	-	TRBV19	14	TRBJ1-2	CASSIQGERYGYTF	TGTGCCAGTAGCATACAGGGGGAACGGTATGGCTACACCTTC
TRBD1	-	TRBV2	14	TRBJ2-5	CASHRGTGQETQYF	TGTGCCAGCCACCGAGGGACAGGACAAGAGACCCAGTACTTC
TRBD1	-	TRBV28	14	TRBJ1-3	CASSLGQRPYVIYF	TGTGCCAGCTCCCTGGGACAGCGGCCTTACGTAATATATTTT
TRBD2	-	TRBV11-2	16	TRBJ2-1	CASSLIITSVRGEQFF	TGTGCCAGCAGCTTAATTATCACTAGCGTTCGGGGTGAGCAGTTCTTC
TRBD1	few	TRBV9	13	TRBJ2-5	CASSQGQSETQYF	TGTGCCAGCAGCCAGGGACAGAGCGAGACCCAGTACTTC
TRBD1	-	TRBV6-1	14	TRBJ1-1	CASSEGQGMRQAFF	TGTGCCAGCAGTGAAGGACAGGGCATGAGGCAAGCTTTCTTT
-	-	TRBV27	13	TRBJ1-2	CASSLRQNYGYTF	TGTGCCAGCAGTTTAAGACAGAACTATGGCTACACCTTC
-	-	TRBV6-5	14	TRBJ2-2	CASRGGGGAGELFF	TGTGCCAGCAGGGGGGGAGGCGGGGCCGGGGAGCTGTTTTTT
-	-	TRBV7-6	13	TRBJ2-5	CASSLGRQETQYF	TGTGCCAGCAGCTTAGGCAGACAAGAGACCCAGTACTTC
TRBD2	-	TRBV19	17	TRBJ2-5	CASSIVEASGTQETQYF	TGTGCCAGTAGTATAGTGGAGGCTAGCGGGACCCAAGAGACCCAGTACTTC
-	-	TRBV12-3/TRBV12-4	13	TRBJ1-2	CASRKDSHYGYTF	TGTGCCAGCAGGAAAGACAGCCACTATGGCTACACCTTC
TRBD2	-	TRBV3-1/TRBV3-2	15	TRBJ2-1	CASSQVFSGSGEQFF	TGTGCCAGCAGCCAAGTGTTTAGCGGGAGTGGTGAGCAGTTCTTC
-	-	TRBV7-2	14	TRBJ1-1	CASSSRRGNTEAFF	TGTGCCAGCAGCTCTCGGCGGGGGAACACTGAAGCTTTCTTT
-	-	TRBV5-5	16	TRBJ2-3	CASSREGAPGADTQYF	TGTGCCAGCAGCCGAGAGGGGGCGCCGGGGGCAGATACGCAGTATTTT
TRBD1	-	TRBV7-9	15	TRBJ1-3	CASSKQGFSGNTIYF	TGTGCCAGCAGCAAACAGGGGTTCTCTGGAAACACCATATATTTT
TRBD2	-	TRBV5-4	15	TRBJ2-7	CASSLREGRFGEQYF	TGTGCCAGCAGCTTGCGGGAGGGCCGCTTTGGGGAGCAGTACTTC
-	once	TRBV3-1/TRBV3-2	14	TRBJ2-3	CASSRALATDTQYF	TGTGCCAGCAGTCGGGCACTAGCTACAGATACGCAGTATTTT
TRBD2	many	TRBV7-3	14	TRBJ2-7	CATKVSGSSDEQYF	TGTGCCACCAAGGTCAGCGGGAGTTCTGACGAGCAGTACTTC
-	once	TRBV29-1	13	TRBJ2-7	CSVCGSSSYEQYF	TGCAGCGTTTGTGGTTCTTCGAGTTACGAGCAGTACTTC
-	-	TRBV7-9	15	TRBJ1-4	CASSLQGGTNEKLFF	TGTGCCAGCAGCTTACAGGGAGGAACTAATGAAAAACTGTTTTTT
-	-	TRBV5-6	16	TRBJ2-1	CASSLGGPQVYNEQFF	TGTGCCAGCAGCTTGGGGGGCCCCCAAGTTTACAATGAGCAGTTCTTC
TRBD1	-	TRBV28	14	TRBJ2-7	CASRADRGLYEQYF	TGTGCCAGCAGAGCCGACAGGGGGCTATACGAGCAGTACTTC
-	-	TRBV2	11	TRBJ2-7	CASTYLYEQYF	TGTGCCAGCACGTATTTATACGAGCAGTACTTC
-	-	TRBV5-1	16	TRBJ2-6	CASSTLPGAGANVLTF	TGCGCCAGCTCAACCCTCCCGGGGGCTGGGGCCAACGTCCTGACTTTC
-	once	TRBV27	15	TRBJ2-1	CASSTVAEPYNEQFF	TGTGCCAGCAGTACTGTAGCGGAACCCTACAATGAGCAGTTCTTC
-	once	TRBV6-5	12	TRBJ1-3	CASRDRQDPIYF	TGTGCCAGCAGAGACCGACAGGATCCCATATATTTT
TRBD2	-	TRBV5-4	15	TRBJ2-1	CASSPTSGSVNEQFF	TGTGCCAGCAGCCCGACTAGCGGGAGTGTCAATGAGCAGTTCTTC
TRBD2	-	TRBV7-3	14	TRBJ2-1	CASSFSGVWDEQFF	TGTGCCAGCAGCTTTAGCGGGGTTTGGGATGAGCAGTTCTTC
TRBD2	-	TRBV19	17	TRBJ2-5	CASSIRGLAGEPETQYF	TGTGCCAGTAGTATAAGGGGGCTAGCGGGAGAACCGGAGACCCAGTACTTC
TRBD2	-	TRBV2	14	TRBJ2-2	CASSEREYTGELFF	TGTGCCAGCAGTGAGCGGGAGTATACCGGGGAGCTGTTTTTT
TRBD1	many	TRBV9	14	TRBJ2-2	CASSVDSGGGELFF	TGTGCCAGCAGCGTAGATTCAGGGGGCGGGGAGCTGTTTTTT
-	-	TRBV7-6	16	TRBJ2-3	CASSLRQASSTDTQYF	TGTGCCAGCAGCTTAAGACAGGCATCTAGCACAGATACGCAGTATTTT
-	-	TRBV9	13	TRBJ2-7	CASSVYPGDEQYF	TGTGCCAGCAGCGTATACCCCGGGGACGAGCAGTACTTC
-	-	TRBV5-1	14	TRBJ1-4	CASSLVGGREKLFF	TGCGCCAGCAGCTTGGTGGGAGGGCGTGAAAAACTGTTTTTT
TRBD2	-	TRBV7-2	15	TRBJ2-7	CASSSLAGPAYEQYF	TGTGCCAGCAGCTCCTTAGCGGGACCCGCCTACGAGCAGTACTTC
-	-	TRBV2	12	TRBJ1-5	CASSRVSQPQHF	TGTGCCAGCAGCCGGGTGTCTCAGCCCCAGCATTTT
-	few	TRBV19	14	TRBJ2-7	CASSIDSERNEQYF	TGTGCCAGTAGTATAGATTCGGAGAGGAACGAGCAGTACTTC
-	many	TRBV27	16	TRBJ2-3	CASSLSIGGGTDTQYF	TGTGCCAGCAGTTTATCGATCGGAGGTGGGACAGATACGCAGTATTTT
-	-	TRBV5-6	18	TRBJ2-6	CASSRGWRPESGANVLTF	TGTGCCAGCAGCCGGGGATGGAGGCCCGAAAGTGGGGCCAACGTCCTGACTTTC
TRBD1	-	TRBV27	14	TRBJ1-2	CASSLSGTGGGYTF	TGTGCCAGCAGTTTATCGGGGACAGGCGGGGGCTACACCTTC
TRBD1	-	TRBV29-1	15	TRBJ1-2	CSATGTGLSGEGYTF	TGCAGCGCTACCGGGACAGGGCTATCCGGCGAGGGCTACACCTTC
-	-	TRBV20-1	13	TRBJ2-7	CSASGSPSYEQYF	TGCAGTGCTAGTGGCAGTCCCTCCTACGAGCAGTACTTC
-	-	TRBV7-3	14	TRBJ1-6	CASSLIGLNSPLHF	TGTGCCAGCAGCTTAATAGGACTTAATTCACCCCTCCACTTT
TRBD2	-	TRBV3-1/TRBV3-2	17	TRBJ2-5	CASSPGGAGEGSETQYF	TGTGCCAGCAGCCCCGGCGGAGCGGGAGAGGGATCAGAGACCCAGTACTTC
TRBD2	-	TRBV15	15	TRBJ2-1	CATSRGREDYNEQFF	TGTGCCACCAGCAGGGGGCGGGAGGACTACAATGAGCAGTTCTTC
-	-	TRBV7-2	14	TRBJ2-2	CASSLEQNTGELFF	TGTGCCAGCAGCTTAGAACAGAACACCGGGGAGCTGTTTTTT
TRBD2	-	TRBV5-4	17	TRBJ2-3	CASSYGTSGAPTDTQYF	TGTGCCAGCAGCTACGGGACTAGCGGGGCGCCCACAGATACGCAGTATTTT